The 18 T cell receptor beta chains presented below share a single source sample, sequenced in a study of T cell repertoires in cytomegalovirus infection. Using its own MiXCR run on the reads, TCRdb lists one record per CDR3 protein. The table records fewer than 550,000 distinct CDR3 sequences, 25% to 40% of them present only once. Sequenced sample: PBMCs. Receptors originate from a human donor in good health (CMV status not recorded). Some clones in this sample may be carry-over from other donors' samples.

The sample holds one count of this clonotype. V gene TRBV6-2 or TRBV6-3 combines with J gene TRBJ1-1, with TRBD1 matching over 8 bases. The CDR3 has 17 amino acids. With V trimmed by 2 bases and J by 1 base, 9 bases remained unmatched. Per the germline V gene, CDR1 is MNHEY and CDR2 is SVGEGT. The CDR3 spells CASSYIGQGEPNTEAFF. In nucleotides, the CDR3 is TGTGCCAGCAGTTACATCGGACAGGGAGAGCCGAACACTGAAGCTTTCTTT.

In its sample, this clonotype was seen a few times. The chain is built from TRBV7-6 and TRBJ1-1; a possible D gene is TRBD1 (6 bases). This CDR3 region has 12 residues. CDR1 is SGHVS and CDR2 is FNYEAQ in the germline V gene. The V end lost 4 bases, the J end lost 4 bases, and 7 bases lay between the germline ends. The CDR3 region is CASSSGVTEAFF. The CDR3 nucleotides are TGTGCCAGCAGCTCAGGGGTCACTGAAGCTTTCTTT.

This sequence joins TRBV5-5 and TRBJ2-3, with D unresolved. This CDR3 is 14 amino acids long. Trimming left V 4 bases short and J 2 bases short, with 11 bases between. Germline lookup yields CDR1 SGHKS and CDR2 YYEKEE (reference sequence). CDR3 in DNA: TGTGCCAGCAGCACTCCTCCCCCCACAGATACGCAGTATTTT. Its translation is CASSTPPPTDTQYF.

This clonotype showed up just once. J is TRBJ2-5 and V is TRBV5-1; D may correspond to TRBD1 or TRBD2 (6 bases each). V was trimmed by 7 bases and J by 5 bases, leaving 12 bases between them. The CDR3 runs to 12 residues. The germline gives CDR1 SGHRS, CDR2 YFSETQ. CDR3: CASGTGAETQYF. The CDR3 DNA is TGCGCCAGCGGAACGGGGGCGGAGACCCAGTACTTC. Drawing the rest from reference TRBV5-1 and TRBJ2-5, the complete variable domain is KAGVTQTPRYLIKTRGQQVTLSCSPISGHRSVSWYQQTPGQGLQFLFEYFSETQRNKGNFPGRFSGRQFSNSRSEMNVSTLELGDSALYLCASGTGAETQYFGPGTRLLVL.

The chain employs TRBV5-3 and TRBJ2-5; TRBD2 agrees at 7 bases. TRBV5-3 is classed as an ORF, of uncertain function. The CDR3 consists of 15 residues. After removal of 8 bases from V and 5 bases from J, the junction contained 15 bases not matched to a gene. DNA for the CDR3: TGTGCCAGCAGCCAGGACGGGGCCGGGGGGGAGACCCAGTACTTC. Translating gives CASSQDGAGGETQYF.

CDR3 coding DNA: TGTGCCAGCAGCCCGAGGAGCGGGGGTTTCACAGATACGCAGTATTTT. It codes for CASSPRSGGFTDTQYF. The chain links TRBV7-6 to TRBJ2-3, with 8 bases lining up with TRBD2. With 5 bases clipped from V and 2 bases from J, the junction kept 9 bases outside the gene matches. This CDR3 is built from 16 residues. Germline loops: CDR1 SGHVS, CDR2 FNYEAQ.

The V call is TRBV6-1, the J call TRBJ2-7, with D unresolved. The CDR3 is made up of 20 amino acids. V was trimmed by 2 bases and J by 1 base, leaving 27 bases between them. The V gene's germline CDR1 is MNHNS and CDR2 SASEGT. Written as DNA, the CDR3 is TGTGCCAGCAGTGAATTTCCCGGACCGGTGGCGGTTGGTGGTTCCTACGAGCAGTACTTC. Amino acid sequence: CASSEFPGPVAVGGSYEQYF.

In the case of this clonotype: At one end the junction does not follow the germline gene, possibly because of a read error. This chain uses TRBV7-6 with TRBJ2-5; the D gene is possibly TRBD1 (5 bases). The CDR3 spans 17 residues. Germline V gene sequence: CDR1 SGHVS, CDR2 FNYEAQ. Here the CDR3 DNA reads TGTGCCATCAGCTTAGAGGCCCCAGGGTGCGCCGGGGAGACCCAGTACTTC. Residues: CAISLEAPGCAGETQYF.

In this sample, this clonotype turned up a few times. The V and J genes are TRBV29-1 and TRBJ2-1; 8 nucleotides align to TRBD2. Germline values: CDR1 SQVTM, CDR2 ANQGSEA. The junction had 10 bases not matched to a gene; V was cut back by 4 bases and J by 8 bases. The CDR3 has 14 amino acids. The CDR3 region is CSVALGLGGDEQFF. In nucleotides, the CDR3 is TGCAGCGTTGCTCTGGGACTAGGGGGGGATGAGCAGTTCTTC.

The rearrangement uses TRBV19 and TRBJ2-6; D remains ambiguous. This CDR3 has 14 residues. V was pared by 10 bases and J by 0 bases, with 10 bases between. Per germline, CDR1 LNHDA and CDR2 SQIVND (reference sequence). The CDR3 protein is CATGWTSGANVLTF. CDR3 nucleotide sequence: TGTGCCACCGGCTGGACCTCTGGGGCCAACGTCCTGACTTTC.

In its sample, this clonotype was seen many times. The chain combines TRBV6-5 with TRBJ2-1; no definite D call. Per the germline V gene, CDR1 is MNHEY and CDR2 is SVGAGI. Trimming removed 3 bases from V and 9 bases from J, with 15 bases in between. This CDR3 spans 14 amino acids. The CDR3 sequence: CASSYLFGVGEQFF. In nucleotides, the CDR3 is TGTGCCAGCAGTTATTTATTTGGAGTAGGTGAGCAGTTCTTC.

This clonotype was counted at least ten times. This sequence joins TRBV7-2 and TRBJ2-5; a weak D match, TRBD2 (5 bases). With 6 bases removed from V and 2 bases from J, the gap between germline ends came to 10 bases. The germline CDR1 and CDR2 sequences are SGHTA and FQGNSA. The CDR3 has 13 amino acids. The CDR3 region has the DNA TGTGCCAGCAGTACGAGAGGGCAAGAGACCCAGTACTTC. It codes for CASSTRGQETQYF.

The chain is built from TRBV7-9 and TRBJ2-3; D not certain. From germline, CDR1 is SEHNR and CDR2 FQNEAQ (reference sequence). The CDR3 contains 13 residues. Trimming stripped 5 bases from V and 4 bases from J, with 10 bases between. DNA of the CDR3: TGTGCCAGCAGCCCCCATGGACCAGATACGCAGTATTTT. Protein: CASSPHGPDTQYF.

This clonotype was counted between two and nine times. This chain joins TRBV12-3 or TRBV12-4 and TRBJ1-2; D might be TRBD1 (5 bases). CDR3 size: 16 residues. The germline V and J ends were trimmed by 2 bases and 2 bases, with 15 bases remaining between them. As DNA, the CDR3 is TGTGCCAGCAGTTTACGAAGCAGGGTCACCAACTATGGCTACACCTTC. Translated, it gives CASSLRSRVTNYGYTF.

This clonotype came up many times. Written as DNA, the CDR3 is TGTGCCAGCAGCGCCCGGGACAGGGGAGCTACACAGACCCAGTACTTC. Its translation is CASSARDRGATQTQYF. The rearrangement joins TRBV7-2 to TRBJ2-5, with TRBD1 matching over 10 bases. This CDR3 spans 16 amino acids. CDR1 is SGHTA and CDR2 is FQGNSA in the germline V gene. Unmatched junction bases numbered 12, after V lost 5 bases and J lost 6 bases.

The CDR3 region has the DNA TGTGCCAGCAGCCCGGTCGCGGGTGGGTCCTTTGGCTACACCTTC. It specifies CASSPVAGGSFGYTF. The rearrangement uses TRBV5-5 and TRBJ1-2; D unclear. The CDR3 is made up of 15 amino acids. Trimming stripped 4 bases from V and 7 bases from J, with 20 bases between. Germline V gene data show CDR1 as SGHKS and CDR2 as YYEKEE (reference sequence).

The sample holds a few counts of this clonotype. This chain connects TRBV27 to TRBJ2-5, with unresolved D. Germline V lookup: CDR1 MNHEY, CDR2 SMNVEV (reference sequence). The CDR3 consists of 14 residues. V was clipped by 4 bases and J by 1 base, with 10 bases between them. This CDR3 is CASSSLGTQETQYF. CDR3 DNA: TGTGCCAGCAGTTCCTTGGGAACCCAAGAGACCCAGTACTTC.

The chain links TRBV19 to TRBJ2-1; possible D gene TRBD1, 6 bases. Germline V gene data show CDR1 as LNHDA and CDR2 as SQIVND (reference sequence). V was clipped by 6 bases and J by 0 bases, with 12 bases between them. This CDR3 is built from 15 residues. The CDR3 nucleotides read TGTGCCAGTAGGTCAGACAGGAGCTCCTACAATGAGCAGTTCTTC. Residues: CASRSDRSSYNEQFF.